These T cell receptor beta chains were read from a single sample in a study of early T cells in non-severe SARS-CoV-2 infection. One entry per CDR3 protein results from TCRdb running MiXCR on the 5' RACE reads. The sample lists 25,000 to 30,000 distinct CDR3 sequences, approximately 5.4% occurring once. Sequencing was performed on whole blood. The origin of the receptors is an adult who was a healthcare worker with PCR-confirmed SARS-CoV-2 infection or an uninfected control (not recorded which). The CDR3 runs from the conserved cysteine through the conserved F or W. D genes are given only for firm matches. Some rows mark clone size as missing; the rest say once, few, many or name a class of expanded clone.

len	v_gene	d_gene	abundance	j_gene	CDR3aa	CDR3nt
15	TRBV5-1	-	many	TRBJ2-6	CASTPPDSGANVLTF	TGCGCCAGCACTCCCCCGGACTCTGGGGCCAACGTCCTGACTTTC
13	TRBV20-1	-	few	TRBJ2-5	CSARDPNKETQYF	TGCAGTGCTAGAGACCCTAACAAGGAGACCCAGTACTTC
15	TRBV11-2	-	many	TRBJ2-7	CASSKAPGVAYEQYF	TGTGCCAGCAGCAAAGCCCCTGGGGTCGCCTACGAGCAGTACTTC
13	TRBV18	-	medium-sized	TRBJ2-5	CASSPGLKETQYF	TGTGCCAGCTCACCGGGCCTAAAAGAGACCCAGTACTTC
13	TRBV12-3/TRBV12-4	TRBD2	few	TRBJ2-2	CASGRGRTGELFF	TGTGCCAGCGGGCGGGGGAGGACCGGGGAGCTGTTTTTT
12	TRBV27	-	many	TRBJ1-6	CASSPYGGALHF	TGTGCCAGCAGTCCCTATGGGGGAGCCCTCCACTTT
15	TRBV7-7	-	-	TRBJ2-1	CASSSGRGSYNEQFF	TGTGCCAGCAGCTCAGGTCGGGGCTCCTACAATGAGCAGTTCTTC
14	TRBV29-1	-	medium-sized	TRBJ2-1	CSVTKIHEVNEQFF	TGCAGCGTTACAAAAATTCATGAGGTCAATGAGCAGTTCTTC
15	TRBV6-2/TRBV6-3	-	many	TRBJ2-1	CASSFSQPGPNEQFF	TGTGCCAGCAGTTTTAGCCAACCGGGTCCGAATGAGCAGTTCTTC
15	TRBV14	-	-	TRBJ2-3	CASSRGAVSTDTQYF	TGTGCCAGCAGCAGGGGAGCGGTTAGCACAGATACGCAGTATTTT
15	TRBV7-6	TRBD2	-	TRBJ2-3	CASSFPGGPTDTQYF	TGTGCCAGCAGCTTTCCGGGGGGGCCTACAGATACGCAGTATTTT
14	TRBV20-1	-	many	TRBJ1-4	CSARITTENEKLFF	TGCAGTGCTAGGATCACCACCGAAAATGAAAAACTGTTTTTT
19	TRBV5-4	-	few	TRBJ2-1	CASSPTGSGIGSGYNEQFF	TGTGCCAGCAGCCCGACAGGGAGTGGAATCGGTAGCGGCTACAATGAGCAGTTCTTC
14	TRBV28	-	-	TRBJ2-4	CASSRIEGPNIQYF	TGTGCCAGCAGTAGAATAGAAGGACCCAACATTCAGTACTTC
15	TRBV20-1	-	many	TRBJ2-3	CSARGQAALTDTQYF	TGCAGTGCTAGAGGGCAGGCCGCCCTCACAGATACGCAGTATTTT
15	TRBV7-9	TRBD1	many	TRBJ1-4	CASSRVTGTNEKLFF	TGTGCCAGCAGCCGAGTGACAGGGACTAATGAAAAACTGTTTTTT